The present entry profiles one TCR beta chain with its context. The table came from immunoSEQ multiplex PCR; TCRdb's copy has only in-frame clones and leaves some out. The data contain 300,000 or so clones, roughly 90% of them singletons. The data were obtained in a study of blood T cell repertoires in COVID-19. Across the whole study: T cells, B-cell-depleted T cells, or PBMCs supplied cDNA or gDNA.

J lost 9 bases, V lost 6 bases, and 8 bases had no gene match. The CDR3 totals 14 residues. From germline, CDR1 is SEHNR and CDR2 FQNEAQ (reference sequence). The receptor comes from a man younger than 35 who had recovered from COVID-19. The rearrangement joins TRBV7-9 to TRBJ2-4, with 10 bases identical to TRBD1. Sequenced input: peripheral blood. CDR3 protein: CASRRGTGESIQYF. The CDR3 DNA reads as TGTGCCAGCAGGCGAGGGACAGGGGAGAGCATTCAGTACTTC.